This entry concerns a single TCR beta chain. Its antigen is unknown. Germline-derived CDR1 and CDR2 are KGHSH and LQKENI. V was clipped by 3 bases and J by 6 bases, with 15 bases between them. CDR3 length: 15 residues. The source of the sample is a study of shared clonotypes between healthy human individuals. Study outcomes and limitations: Naive subsets tended to show greater estimated richness than memory subsets. When compared with the clonotypes that were shared by all four sorted-subset donors, the non-shared clonotypes turned out to have lower generation probabilities.

Deep-level settings were used for running the assay. Sequencing was performed with immunoSEQ multiplex PCR; in TCRdb, only in-frame clones are kept and a portion is missing. The table shows some 2,500,000 clones, with 92% occurring only once. Sequencing was carried out using naive CD4+ T cells from PBMCs. Indicated subset: CD45RA+ positively selected. The receptor comes from a man between 18 and 29 years old in good health. Some clones in this sample may be carry-over from other donors' samples. The chain recombines TRBV18 with TRBJ2-1; possible D gene TRBD1, 6 bases. The CDR3 protein is CASSPRGSGVNEQFF. In DNA form, the CDR3 reads TGTGCCAGCTCACCTAGGGGGAGCGGTGTCAATGAGCAGTTCTTC.